These 23 T cell receptor beta chains originate from one sample sequenced in a study of graft-versus-host responses after intestinal transplantation. The protocol was immunoSEQ multiplex PCR, while the TCRdb copy is restricted to in-frame clones and leaves out a portion. The data show roughly 28,000 clones, about 85% seen once. This material consisted of PBMCs, taken around 62 weeks after intestinal transplantation. The receptor set was obtained from a human patient who received an intestinal transplant, so some T cells may come from the graft donor.

There are a few counts of this clone. The rearrangement joins TRBV28 to TRBJ2-1; weak D call: TRBD1 (6 bases). The length of the CDR3 is 12 residues. CDR1 and CDR2 from the germline V gene are MDHEN and SYDVKM. The V and J ends lost 6 bases and 10 bases respectively, with 13 bases between them. The CDR3 DNA follows: TGTGCCAGCAGCTCTAGGGGGAAAGAGCAGTTCTTC. Translating gives CASSSRGKEQFF.

The chain uses TRBV5-6 and TRBJ1-6; the D gene is possibly TRBD1 (6 bases). Trimming cost V 5 bases and J 0 bases, with 12 bases left between them. CDR1 and CDR2 from the germline V gene are SGHDT and YYEEEE. The CDR3 contains 16 residues. CDR3 protein: CASRGRGSSYNSPLHF. DNA of the CDR3: TGTGCCAGCAGAGGCAGGGGAAGCTCCTATAATTCACCCCTCCACTTT.

This rearrangement joins TRBV5-8 to TRBJ1-1; tentative D call: TRBD1 (6 bases). Germline CDR1 reads SGHTS; CDR2 reads YDEGEE. V was shortened by 0 bases and J by 1 base, with 10 bases between the two germline ends. CDR3 length: 15 amino acids. The CDR3 sequence: CASSLEDRPNTEAFF. The CDR3 bases are TGTGCCAGCAGCTTGGAAGACAGGCCGAACACTGAAGCTTTCTTT.

CDR3 residues: CASSQSGGYEQYF. In nucleotides, the CDR3 is TGCGCCAGCAGCCAATCCGGAGGGTACGAGCAGTACTTC. This chain uses TRBV4-1 with TRBJ2-7; a possible D gene is TRBD2 (6 bases). In germline, CDR1 is MGHRA, CDR2 YSYEKL. V was pared by 2 bases and J by 4 bases, with 9 bases between. The CDR3 is made up of 13 amino acids.

The V and J genes are TRBV7-2 and TRBJ1-5; 8 nucleotides agree with TRBD1. The CDR3 spans 13 residues. The J segment lost 4 bases and the V segment lost 5 bases, leaving 1 base of the junction unmatched. Germline CDR1 and CDR2: SGHTA and FQGNSA. The CDR3 bases are TGTGCCAGCAGCCGGGACAGGAATCAGCCCCAGCATTTT. This encodes CASSRDRNQPQHF.

A note on this clone: Mismatch with germline at one junction end may stem from a read error. The chain couples TRBV7-8 to TRBJ2-7; TRBD2 matches at 9 bases. The CDR3 has 13 residues. Germline V gene data show CDR1 as SGHVS and CDR2 as FQNEAQ. In DNA, the CDR3 is TGTGCCAGCAGCCTAGCGGGACAGTCCGAGCAGTACTTC. Residues: CASSLAGQSEQYF.

The V gene is TRBV28, the J gene TRBJ2-7, with 8 bases lining up with TRBD1. V shed 2 bases and J 3 bases; nucleotides not matched to a gene: 9. CDR1 is MDHEN, CDR2 SYDVKM, per germline. The CDR3 totals 16 residues. The CDR3 bases are TGTGCCAGCAGTTTACCCCGGGACAGGCGACACTACGAGCAGTACTTC. It specifies CASSLPRDRRHYEQYF.

The chain combines TRBV28 with TRBJ1-5; possible D gene TRBD1, 6 bases. The CDR3 is made up of 15 amino acids. The V gene lost 2 bases and the J gene lost 5 bases, with 13 bases spanning the gap. In germline, CDR1 is MDHEN, CDR2 SYDVKM. CDR3 in amino acids: CASSLAGQQDQPQHF. CDR3 coding DNA: TGTGCCAGCAGTTTAGCCGGACAGCAAGATCAGCCCCAGCATTTT. Using reference TRBV28 and TRBJ1-5 for the parts outside the CDR3, the full variable domain is DVKVTQSSRYLVKRTGEKVFLECVQDMDHENMFWYRQDPGLGLRLIYFSYDVKMKEKGDIPEGYSVSREKKERFSLILESASTNQTSMYLCASSLAGQQDQPQHFGDGTRLSIL.

This chain joins TRBV7-9 and TRBJ1-2; TRBD1 is a possible D gene (5 bases). Germline values: CDR1 SEHNR, CDR2 FQNEAQ (reference sequence). The germline V and J ends were trimmed by 5 bases and 1 base, with 8 bases remaining between them. The CDR3 is made up of 13 amino acids. The CDR3 DNA sequence: TGTGCCAGCAGCCGGGACGGTAACTATGGCTACACCTTC. Translating it yields CASSRDGNYGYTF.

This clone was seen a few times. Additional DNA sequences in this sample encode the identical CDR3. The chain employs TRBV6-5 and TRBJ2-7; D remains unclear. The length of the CDR3 is 11 residues. Trimming stripped 3 bases from V and 2 bases from J, with 2 bases between. Germline V gene sequence: CDR1 MNHEY, CDR2 SVGAGI. This chain's CDR3 is CASSYPYEQYF. The CDR3 coding sequence is TGTGCCAGCAGTTATCCCTACGAGCAGTACTTC.

This chain links TRBV2 with TRBJ1-1; D is undetermined. Germline loops: CDR1 SNHLY, CDR2 FYNNEI. V was trimmed by 11 bases and J by 1 base, leaving 11 bases between them. This CDR3 is 12 amino acids long. For the CDR3, the DNA is TGTGCCCTGGAGGACCAGAACACTGAAGCTTTCTTT. This translates into CALEDQNTEAFF.

The genes are TRBV28 and TRBJ2-5; 7 bases are a match to TRBD1. Trimming removed 2 bases from V and 2 bases from J; junction bases left unmatched: 5. This CDR3 comprises 15 residues. CDR1 is MDHEN and CDR2 is SYDVKM in the germline V gene. CDR3 DNA sequence: TGTGCCAGCAGTTTAAGCACAGGGGTACAAGAGACCCAGTACTTC. Translation: CASSLSTGVQETQYF.

The chain combines TRBV4-2 with TRBJ1-3, with D uncertain. The germline V and J ends were trimmed by 4 bases and 3 bases, with 13 bases remaining between them. CDR1 is LGHNA, CDR2 YNFKEQ, per germline. CDR3 size: 15 residues. CDR3 region: CASSPFRGSGNTIYF. The CDR3 nucleotides read TGTGCCAGCAGCCCCTTCCGGGGAAGTGGAAACACCATATATTTT.

The chain recombines TRBV5-6 with TRBJ1-1; TRBD1 might be the D (5 bases). The CDR3 consists of 15 residues. Trimming left V 0 bases short and J 1 base short, with 10 bases between. From germline, CDR1 is SGHDT and CDR2 YYEEEE. DNA of the CDR3: TGTGCCAGCAGCTTGGCTGGGGACGGGAACACTGAAGCTTTCTTT. Residues: CASSLAGDGNTEAFF.

This clone was observed once. The V and J genes are TRBV6-5 and TRBJ2-7; 9 bases align to TRBD1. The CDR3 loop spans 13 amino acids. CDR1 and CDR2 from the germline V gene are MNHEY and SVGAGI. Trimming removed 6 bases from V and 2 bases from J; junction bases left unmatched: 2. For the CDR3, the DNA is TGTGCCAGCAGATACAGGGGGCCCTACGAGCAGTACTTC. This encodes CASRYRGPYEQYF.

This clone has only one observation. The J gene is TRBJ1-6, the V gene TRBV5-8, with no clear D. The CDR3 is made up of 12 amino acids. V was cut by 0 bases and J by 10 bases, with 5 bases left in between. The germline CDR1 and CDR2 sequences are SGHTS and YDEGEE. CDR3 in DNA: TGTGCCAGCAGCTTGGTTTTGTCACCCCTCCACTTT. It encodes CASSLVLSPLHF.

This chain joins TRBV5-1 and TRBJ2-7; 7 bases align to TRBD1. The CDR3 length is 12 residues. Per the germline V gene, CDR1 is SGHRS and CDR2 is YFSETQ. Germline trimming cut 5 bases from V and 3 bases from J; bases unmatched to any gene: 2. This CDR3 is CASRGTDYEQYF. DNA for the CDR3: TGCGCCAGCAGGGGGACAGACTACGAGCAGTACTTC.

This chain uses TRBV9 with TRBJ2-3, with D possibly being TRBD2 (6 bases). CDR1 SGDLS and CDR2 YYNGEE come from the germline V gene. Trimming removed 0 bases from V and 0 bases from J, with 11 bases in between. The CDR3 has 16 amino acids. The DNA of the CDR3 is TGTGCCAGCAGCGTAGACGGGAGAGCTAGCACAGATACGCAGTATTTT. Translating it yields CASSVDGRASTDTQYF.

This chain connects TRBV7-8 to TRBJ2-5; no firm D call. The length of the CDR3 is 16 residues. Trimming took 1 base from V and 0 from J, leaving 12 bases between them. Germline V gene sequence: CDR1 SGHVS, CDR2 FQNEAQ. The CDR3 sequence is CASSLGPNMNQETQYF. CDR3 sequence (DNA): TGTGCCAGCAGCTTAGGACCAAACATGAACCAAGAGACCCAGTACTTC.

This clone has only one observation. This CDR3 is also generated by other DNA sequences in the sample. This rearrangement joins TRBV7-9 to TRBJ1-2; D might be TRBD1 (6 bases). V was clipped by 3 bases and J by 7 bases, with 9 bases between them. Germline V gives CDR1 SEHNR, CDR2 FQNEAQ (reference sequence). This CDR3 is 12 amino acids long. The CDR3 DNA follows: TGTGCCAGCAGCTTGGGAGGGGGTGGCTACACCTTC. Translated: CASSLGGGGYTF.

The V and J genes are TRBV7-2 and TRBJ2-1, with D tentatively TRBD1 (5 bases). Germline lookup yields CDR1 SGHTA and CDR2 FQGNSA. The length of the CDR3 is 17 residues. Trimming removed 1 base from V and 5 bases from J, with 18 bases in between. The CDR3 sequence is CASSLGTRAPWDNEQFF. The CDR3, as DNA: TGTGCCAGCAGCTTAGGAACCAGGGCGCCCTGGGACAATGAGCAGTTCTTC. Based on the CDR3 plus reference TRBV7-2 and TRBJ2-1, the full variable domain is GAGVSQSPSNKVTEKGKDVELRCDPISGHTALYWYRQSLGQGLEFLIYFQGNSAPDKSGLPSDRFSAERTGGSVSTLTIQRTQQEDSAVYLCASSLGTRAPWDNEQFFGPGTRLTVL.

The rearrangement joins TRBV5-1 to TRBJ2-7, with 9 bases fitting TRBD1. The J segment lost 0 bases and the V segment lost 0 bases, leaving 7 bases of the junction unmatched. The germline CDR1 and CDR2 sequences are SGHRS and YFSETQ. The CDR3 totals 17 residues. CDR3 coding DNA: TGCGCCAGCAGCTTGGGGGTGGGGACAGGGACCTCCTACGAGCAGTACTTC. Its translation: CASSLGVGTGTSYEQYF.

This clone was detected only once. The V and J genes are TRBV4-3 and TRBJ1-5, with 7 bases fitting TRBD1. Losses at the gene ends were 1 base for V and 1 base for J; bases not matched to a gene: 13. The CDR3 extends over 19 amino acids. The V gene's germline CDR1 is LGHNA and CDR2 YSLEER. CDR3 amino acids: CASSQAQQGTDPSNQPQHF. CDR3 DNA: TGCGCCAGCAGCCAAGCTCAACAGGGGACTGATCCAAGCAATCAGCCCCAGCATTTT.